Presented here are 15 T cell receptor beta chains from one specimen sequenced in a study of T cell changes during pregnancy in multiple sclerosis. Method: immunoSEQ multiplex PCR; TCRdb's copy keeps in-frame clones and lacks some. The table shows tens of thousands of clones, with approximately 90% occurring only once. The sample consisted of CD4+ T cells from peripheral blood mononuclear cells, taken before pregnancy. The receptors here all came from a female donor with multiple sclerosis, enrolled in a pregnancy study.

CDR3 in amino acids: CASSPEAGGYTF. CDR3 nucleotide sequence: TGCGCCAGCAGCCCAGAGGCGGGGGGCTACACCTTC. The chain has TRBV5-1 and TRBJ1-2; D gene ambiguous. Trimming removed 4 bases at V and 8 bases at J, with 12 bases between. Germline CDR1 SGHRS, CDR2 YFSETQ. The CDR3 runs 12 residues.

V usage is TRBV9 and J usage is TRBJ2-3; D might be TRBD2 (5 bases). In germline, CDR1 is SGDLS, CDR2 YYNGEE. There are 15 residues in the CDR3. V was cut by 4 bases and J by 2 bases, with 14 bases left in between. DNA of the CDR3: TGTGCCAGCAGCTCCACGGTGGAGGCCACAGATACGCAGTATTTT. It translates to CASSSTVEATDTQYF. The entire variable domain, with the rest obtained from reference TRBV9 and TRBJ2-3, is as follows: DSGVTQTPKHLITATGQRVTLRCSPRSGDLSVYWYQQSLDQGLQFLIQYYNGEERAKGNILERFSAQQFPDLHSELNLSSLELGDSALYFCASSSTVEATDTQYFGPGTRLTVL.

CDR3 protein: CASSLPETSGDNEQFF. The DNA for the CDR3 is TGTGCCAGCAGCTTACCGGAAACTAGCGGGGACAATGAGCAGTTCTTC. The chain uses TRBV7-9 and TRBJ2-1; TRBD2 matches at 10 bases. The CDR3 covers 16 residues. J lost 5 bases, V lost 2 bases, and 6 bases had no gene match. Germline V gene data show CDR1 as SEHNR and CDR2 as FQNEAQ (reference sequence).

The gene calls are TRBV9 and TRBJ2-6; tentatively, D is TRBD1 (6 bases). CDR1 and CDR2 from the germline V gene are SGDLS and YYNGEE. This CDR3 comprises 15 residues. V gave up 4 bases and J gave up 4 bases, with 12 bases separating them. CDR3 in amino acids: CASSSGTLGANVLTF. CDR3 DNA sequence: TGTGCCAGCAGCTCCGGGACATTAGGGGCCAACGTCCTGACTTTC.

The rearrangement links TRBV7-9 to TRBJ2-5, with 7 bases that match TRBD1. V lost 5 bases and J lost 1; bases outside the gene matches: 4. CDR1 and CDR2 from the germline V gene are SEHNR and FQNEAQ (reference sequence). The CDR3 has 14 amino acids. The CDR3 DNA follows: TGTGCCAGCAGCCTACAGGGGCCCCAAGAGACCCAGTACTTC. Protein product: CASSLQGPQETQYF.

V and J are TRBV4-2 and TRBJ1-5; D remains unclear. CDR1 and CDR2 (germline): LGHNA, YNFKEQ. The CDR3 runs 15 residues. Trimming left V 1 base short and J 0 bases short, with 7 bases between. As DNA, the CDR3 is TGTGCCAGCAGCCAAGGAGAAGATAGCAATCAGCCCCAGCATTTT. This encodes CASSQGEDSNQPQHF.

The V and J genes are TRBV7-8 and TRBJ2-1; 7 nucleotides align to TRBD2. V shed 2 bases, J shed 9 bases, and the junction held 19 bases outside the gene matches. This CDR3 has 18 amino acids. The V gene's germline CDR1 is SGHVS and CDR2 FQNEAQ. This chain's CDR3 is CASSLPRRLAGFRAEQFF. In DNA form, the CDR3 reads TGTGCCAGCAGCTTACCGCGTAGACTAGCCGGATTTCGGGCTGAGCAGTTCTTC.

This chain joins TRBV2 and TRBJ1-6; D remains unclear. CDR1 is SNHLY and CDR2 is FYNNEI in the germline V gene. With 5 bases removed from V and 7 bases from J, the gap between germline ends came to 3 bases. The CDR3 totals 11 residues. CDR3 DNA sequence: TGTGCCAGCAGTTCGAATTCACCCCTCCACTTT. Protein product: CASSSNSPLHF.

This sequence joins TRBV2 and TRBJ1-1, with D perhaps TRBD1 (5 bases). The V gene lost 6 bases and the J gene lost 3 bases, with 17 bases spanning the gap. Germline V gene data show CDR1 as SNHLY and CDR2 as FYNNEI. The CDR3 runs 15 residues. The CDR3 here is CASSRRGWGDTEAFF. CDR3 nucleotide sequence: TGTGCCAGCAGCCGACGGGGGTGGGGGGACACTGAAGCTTTCTTT.

This clone was seen a single time. V usage is TRBV7-3 and J usage is TRBJ1-5; 7 bases fit TRBD1. Germline assignment: CDR1 SGHTA and CDR2 FQGTGA. Trimming took 5 bases from V and 0 from J; bases not matched to a gene: 16. This CDR3 spans 19 amino acids. CDR3 sequence: CASSPHPRQGSYSNQPQHF. The DNA for the CDR3 is TGTGCCAGCAGCCCACATCCGAGACAGGGATCTTATAGCAATCAGCCCCAGCATTTT.

This clone has just one count. The chain has TRBV5-5 and TRBJ1-5; 7 bases fit TRBD1. The length of the CDR3 is 15 residues. Germline V gene sequence: CDR1 SGHKS, CDR2 YYEKEE (reference sequence). Germline trimming cut 4 bases from V and 1 base from J; bases unmatched to any gene: 5. CDR3 sequence: CASSPTGRSNQPQHF. CDR3 DNA sequence: TGTGCCAGCAGCCCGACAGGGAGGAGCAATCAGCCCCAGCATTTT.

This rearrangement joins TRBV7-8 to TRBJ2-5, with D perhaps matching TRBD1 (6 bases). CDR1 is SGHVS and CDR2 is FQNEAQ in the germline V gene. CDR3 length: 14 residues. With 0 bases removed from V and 9 bases from J, the gap between germline ends came to 14 bases. CDR3 residues: CASSLATGVGPQYF. The CDR3 nucleotides read TGTGCCAGCAGCTTAGCGACAGGTGTTGGGCCCCAGTACTTC.

The chain employs TRBV5-5 and TRBJ2-5, with no clear D. CDR3 size: 13 residues. The V and J ends lost 4 bases and 2 bases respectively, with 9 bases between them. The germline CDR1 and CDR2 sequences are SGHKS and YYEKEE (reference sequence). CDR3 bases: TGTGCCAGCAGCCGACCGACTCAAGAGACCCAGTACTTC. Translation: CASSRPTQETQYF.

The V call is TRBV7-2, the J call TRBJ1-5; tentatively, D is TRBD1 (6 bases). Trimming took off 2 bases at V and 7 bases at J, with 12 bases between the two ends. The CDR3 runs to 14 residues. CDR1 SGHTA and CDR2 FQGNSA come from the germline V gene. The CDR3 region has the DNA TGTGCCAGCAGCTTACAGGGGCGGGAGCAGCCCCAGCATTTT. It encodes CASSLQGREQPQHF.

The chain joins TRBV4-1 to TRBJ1-1; D gene unclear. The germline V gene encodes CDR1 MGHRA and CDR2 YSYEKL. This CDR3 region has 14 residues. Between the trimmed V and J ends, which lost 3 bases and 6 bases, there was a span of 14 bases. In nucleotides, the CDR3 is TGCGCCAGCAGCCACGCCGTGCGGGCCCCTGAAGCTTTCTTT. It is translated as CASSHAVRAPEAFF.